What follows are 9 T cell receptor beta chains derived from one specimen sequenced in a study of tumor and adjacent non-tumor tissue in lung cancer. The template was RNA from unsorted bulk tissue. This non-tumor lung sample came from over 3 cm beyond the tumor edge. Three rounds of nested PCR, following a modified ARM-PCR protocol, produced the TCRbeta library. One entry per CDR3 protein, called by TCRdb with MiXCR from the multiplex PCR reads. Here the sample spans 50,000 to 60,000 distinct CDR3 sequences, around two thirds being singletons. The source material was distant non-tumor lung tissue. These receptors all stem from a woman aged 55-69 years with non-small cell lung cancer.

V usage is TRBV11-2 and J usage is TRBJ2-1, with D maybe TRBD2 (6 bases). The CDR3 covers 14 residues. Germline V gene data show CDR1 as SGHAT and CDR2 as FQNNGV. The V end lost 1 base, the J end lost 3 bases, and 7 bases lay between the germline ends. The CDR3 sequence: CASSLGTNYNEQFF. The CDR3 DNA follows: TGTGCCAGCAGCTTAGGGACTAACTACAATGAGCAGTTCTTC.

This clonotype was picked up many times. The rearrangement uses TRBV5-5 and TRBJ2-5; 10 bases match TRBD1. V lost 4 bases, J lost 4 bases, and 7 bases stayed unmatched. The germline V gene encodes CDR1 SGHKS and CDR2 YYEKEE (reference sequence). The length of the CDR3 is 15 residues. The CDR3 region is CASSDYRQGAETQYF. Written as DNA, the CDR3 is TGTGCCAGCAGCGATTATAGACAGGGGGCAGAGACCCAGTACTTC.

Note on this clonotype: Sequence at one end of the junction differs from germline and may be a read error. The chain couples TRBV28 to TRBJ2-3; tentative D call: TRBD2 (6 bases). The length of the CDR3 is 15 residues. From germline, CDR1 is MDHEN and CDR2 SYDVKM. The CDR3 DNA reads TGTACCAGCAATCCTGGGGACTCGGGCCTAGATACGCAGTTTTTT. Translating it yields CTSNPGDSGLDTQFF. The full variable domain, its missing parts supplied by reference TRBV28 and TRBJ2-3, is DVKVTQSSRYLVKRTGEKVFLECVQDMDHENMFWYRQDPGLGLRLIYFSYDVKMKEKGDIPEGYSVSREKKERFSLILESASTNQTSMYLCTSNPGDSGLDTQFFGPGTRLTVL.

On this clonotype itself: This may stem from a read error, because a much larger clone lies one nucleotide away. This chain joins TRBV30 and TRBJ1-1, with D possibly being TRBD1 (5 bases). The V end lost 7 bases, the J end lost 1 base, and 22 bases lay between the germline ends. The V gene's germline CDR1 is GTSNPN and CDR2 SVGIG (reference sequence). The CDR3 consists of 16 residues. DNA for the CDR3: TGTGCCTCCTCGAGGTCAGGGAGGGAAAAGAACACTGAAGCTTTCTTT. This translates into CASSRSGREKNTEAFF.

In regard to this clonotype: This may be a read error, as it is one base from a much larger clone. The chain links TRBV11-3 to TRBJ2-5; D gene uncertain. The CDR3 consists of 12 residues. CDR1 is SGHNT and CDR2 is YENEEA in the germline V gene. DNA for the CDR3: TGTGCCAGCGGCGGACGGCAAGAGATCCAGTACTTC. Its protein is CASGGRQEIQYF.

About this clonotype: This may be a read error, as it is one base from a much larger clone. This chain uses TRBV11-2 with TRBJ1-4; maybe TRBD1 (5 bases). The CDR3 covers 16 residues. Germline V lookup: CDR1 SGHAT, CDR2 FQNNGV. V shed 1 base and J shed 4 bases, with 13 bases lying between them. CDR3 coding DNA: TGTGCCAGCAGCTTAGTGATTCCAGGGATTAATGAAAAACTGTTTTTT. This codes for CASSLVIPGINEKLFF.

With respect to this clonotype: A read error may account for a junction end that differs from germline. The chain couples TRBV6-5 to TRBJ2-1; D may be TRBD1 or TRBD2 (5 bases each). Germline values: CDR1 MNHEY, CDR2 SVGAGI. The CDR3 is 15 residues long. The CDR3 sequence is CASRDPGKGVYEQFF. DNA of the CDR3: TGTGCTAGCAGAGATCCGGGAAAAGGGGTGTATGAGCAGTTCTTC.

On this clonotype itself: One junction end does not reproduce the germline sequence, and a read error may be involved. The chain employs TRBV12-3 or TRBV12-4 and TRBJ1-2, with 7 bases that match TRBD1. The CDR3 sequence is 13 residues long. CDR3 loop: CASRGDRVYGYTF. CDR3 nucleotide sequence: TGTGCCAGCAGGGGCGACAGGGTCTATGGCTACACTTTC.

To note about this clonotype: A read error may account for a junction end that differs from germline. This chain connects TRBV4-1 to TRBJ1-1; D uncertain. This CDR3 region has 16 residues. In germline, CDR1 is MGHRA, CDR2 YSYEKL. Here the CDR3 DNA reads TGCGCCAGCAGCCACCCGTTGGGAAGGGCTGTAGCTGAAGCTTACTTT. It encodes CASSHPLGRAVAEAYF.